This TCR beta chain was sequenced during a study of cytomegalovirus exposure and HLA in healthy donors. Study context: Most genotyped donors, around 86% of about 400, had Caucasian-associated genetic ancestry. Whole-study findings and limits: In vitro testing confirmed a few CMV-associated chains as specific for CMV antigens. DRB1 showed the most TCR associations and HLA-C the fewest in a later analysis, as rates varied by HLA locus.

The study ran its PCR with 60 Vbeta and 13 Jbeta primers. Using immunoSEQ multiplex PCR, the repertoire was profiled, and TCRdb retains in-frame clones only, with some absent. The repertoire holds some 130,000 clones, roughly 60% seen once, with about 2.6% in the top ten. Points on this clone: Its antigen remains unidentified.

The germline gives CDR1 ENHRY, CDR2 SYGVKD. The length of the CDR3 is 10 residues. Trimming cost V 10 bases and J 3 bases, with 5 bases left between them. V is TRBV10-3 and J is TRBJ2-3; D is undetermined. Source material: PBMCs. The source is a woman between 35 and 50 years old in good health and CMV-seronegative. DNA for the CDR3: TGTGCCACCAAAACAGATACGCAGTATTTT. This gives the protein CATKTDTQYF.